Listed below are T cell receptor beta chains from one sample, sequenced in a study of memory CD4+ T cells and cytomegalovirus serostatus. Data came from immunoSEQ multiplex PCR; TCRdb stores just in-frame clones and leaves some out. The sample holds some 58,000 clones, around 77% seen once. Sequencing used memory CD4+ T cells from blood. These receptors were collected from an adult in good health and CMV-seronegative. Each CDR3 is given with its conserved first and last residue. The D gene is left open where the match is weak. Only part of the rows carry a size: once, few, many, or a class if the clone is expanded.

d_gene: .
j_gene: TRBJ1-1
v_gene: TRBV5-6
abundance: .
CDR3nt: TGTGCCAGCAGCTTGGACAGGGCGAACACTGAAGCTTTCTTT
CDR3aa: CASSLDRANTEAFF

d_gene: TRBD1
j_gene: TRBJ1-1
v_gene: TRBV7-8
abundance: .
CDR3nt: TGTGCCAGCAGCTCCCGGACAGGGAACACTGAAGCTTTCTTT
CDR3aa: CASSSRTGNTEAFF

d_gene: .
j_gene: TRBJ2-7
v_gene: TRBV5-1
abundance: .
CDR3nt: TGCGCCAGCAGCTTGGATTTGGTCAGCCCCTACGAGCAGTACTTC
CDR3aa: CASSLDLVSPYEQYF

d_gene: .
j_gene: TRBJ1-3
v_gene: TRBV18
abundance: few
CDR3nt: TGTGCCAGCTCACCTACGGCGGAAGGAAACACCATATATTTT
CDR3aa: CASSPTAEGNTIYF

d_gene: TRBD1
j_gene: TRBJ1-2
v_gene: TRBV19
abundance: .
CDR3nt: TGTGCCAGTAGTATAGCGGGACAGGGGGTCTATGGCTACACCTTC
CDR3aa: CASSIAGQGVYGYTF

d_gene: .
j_gene: TRBJ1-5
v_gene: TRBV30
abundance: once
CDR3nt: TGTGCCTGGAGTGCGGGACTTTATAGCAATCAGCCCCAGCATTTT
CDR3aa: CAWSAGLYSNQPQHF

d_gene: TRBD2
j_gene: TRBJ2-3
v_gene: TRBV5-1
abundance: few
CDR3nt: TGCGCCAGCAGCTGGGATCTAGCGGGGTACACAGATACGCAGTATTTT
CDR3aa: CASSWDLAGYTDTQYF

d_gene: .
j_gene: TRBJ2-2
v_gene: TRBV5-1
abundance: .
CDR3nt: TGCGCCAGCAGCTACCAGGGCACCGGGGAGCTGTTTTTT
CDR3aa: CASSYQGTGELFF

d_gene: .
j_gene: TRBJ2-7
v_gene: TRBV2
abundance: .
CDR3nt: TGTGCCAGCAGTGCACTGCAGGGGTGGTCGGGCGAGCAGTACTTC
CDR3aa: CASSALQGWSGEQYF

d_gene: .
j_gene: TRBJ1-5
v_gene: TRBV5-6
abundance: .
CDR3nt: TGTGCCAGCAGCTTGTCGAGGGATCAGCCCCAGCATTTT
CDR3aa: CASSLSRDQPQHF

d_gene: .
j_gene: TRBJ2-7
v_gene: TRBV7-2
abundance: .
CDR3nt: TGTGCCAGCAGCTTAGGCGGGACGCGGGTCTACGAGCAGTACTTC
CDR3aa: CASSLGGTRVYEQYF

d_gene: .
j_gene: TRBJ1-4
v_gene: TRBV28
abundance: .
CDR3nt: TGTGCCAGCAGTTTAAACTCAGGGTTTGAAAAACTGTTTTTT
CDR3aa: CASSLNSGFEKLFF

d_gene: .
j_gene: TRBJ1-1
v_gene: TRBV30
abundance: few
CDR3nt: TGTGCCTGGACCTTACCCGGGACTGAAGCTTTCTTT
CDR3aa: CAWTLPGTEAFF

d_gene: .
j_gene: TRBJ1-6
v_gene: TRBV6-6
abundance: .
CDR3nt: TGTGCCAGCAGTCCCGCGGGGCAGACTAATTCACCCCTCCACTTT
CDR3aa: CASSPAGQTNSPLHF

d_gene: TRBD1
j_gene: TRBJ1-4
v_gene: TRBV29-1
abundance: .
CDR3nt: TGCAGCGTTTACGAGGGGGCCGAAAAACTGTTTTTT
CDR3aa: CSVYEGAEKLFF

d_gene: .
j_gene: TRBJ2-5
v_gene: TRBV5-1
abundance: .
CDR3nt: TGCGCCAGCAGCTTGGCGGGGACATACCAAGAGACCCAGTACTTC
CDR3aa: CASSLAGTYQETQYF

d_gene: TRBD2
j_gene: TRBJ2-5
v_gene: TRBV7-2
abundance: .
CDR3nt: TGTGCCAGCAGCTTAGTGGTGACTAGCGGGAGAGAGACCCAGTACTTC
CDR3aa: CASSLVVTSGRETQYF

d_gene: .
j_gene: TRBJ2-2
v_gene: TRBV7-9
abundance: .
CDR3nt: TGTGCCAGCAGCCCCATAGGGCTAAACACCGGGGAGCTGTTTTTT
CDR3aa: CASSPIGLNTGELFF

d_gene: .
j_gene: TRBJ1-1
v_gene: TRBV12-5
abundance: .
CDR3nt: TGTGCTAGTGGTTTATGGGCGAACACTGAAGCTTTCTTT
CDR3aa: CASGLWANTEAFF

d_gene: .
j_gene: TRBJ2-2
v_gene: TRBV5-4
abundance: .
CDR3nt: TGTGCCAGCAGCTTGTGGGTAGAAACCGGGGAGCTGTTTTTT
CDR3aa: CASSLWVETGELFF

d_gene: .
j_gene: TRBJ1-2
v_gene: TRBV30
abundance: once
CDR3nt: TGTGCCTGGAGCCCTTTAGGGGGTTGGAACTATGGCTACACCTTC
CDR3aa: CAWSPLGGWNYGYTF

d_gene: .
j_gene: TRBJ1-2
v_gene: TRBV28
abundance: few
CDR3nt: TGTGCCAGCAGTTTGTGGTTCGGCTACACCTTC
CDR3aa: CASSLWFGYTF

d_gene: .
j_gene: TRBJ2-3
v_gene: TRBV7-3
abundance: .
CDR3nt: TGTGCCAGCAGCTTAGGAGTCCTCAGCACAGATACGCAGTATTTT
CDR3aa: CASSLGVLSTDTQYF

d_gene: .
j_gene: TRBJ2-5
v_gene: TRBV9
abundance: once
CDR3nt: TGTGCCAGCAGCGGCGGTTACAAGGAGACCCAGTACTTC
CDR3aa: CASSGGYKETQYF

d_gene: TRBD2
j_gene: TRBJ2-2
v_gene: TRBV5-6
abundance: once
CDR3nt: TGTGCCAGCAGCTTGGACAGCGGGGGGCTCTTCGCCGGGGAGCTGTTTTTT
CDR3aa: CASSLDSGGLFAGELFF

d_gene: .
j_gene: TRBJ1-1
v_gene: TRBV28
abundance: .
CDR3nt: TGTGCCAGCAGTTTGGGGGGCTGGACCACTGAAGCTTTCTTT
CDR3aa: CASSLGGWTTEAFF

d_gene: .
j_gene: TRBJ2-5
v_gene: TRBV19
abundance: .
CDR3nt: TGTGCCAGTAGTATGAGCCGGGCCGGGGGTTTGGAGACCCAGTACTTC
CDR3aa: CASSMSRAGGLETQYF

d_gene: .
j_gene: TRBJ1-6
v_gene: TRBV5-1
abundance: .
CDR3nt: TGCGCCAGCAGCTTAGAGGATCTTTATAATTCACCCCTCCACTTT
CDR3aa: CASSLEDLYNSPLHF

d_gene: .
j_gene: TRBJ1-4
v_gene: TRBV5-1
abundance: .
CDR3nt: TGCGCCAGCAGCTTGTATGAGTTTGAAAAACTGTTTTTT
CDR3aa: CASSLYEFEKLFF

d_gene: TRBD2
j_gene: TRBJ2-1
v_gene: TRBV4-1
abundance: .
CDR3nt: TGCGCCAGCAGCCAAGAAGCTAGCGGGAACTCGCAGTTCTTC
CDR3aa: CASSQEASGNSQFF

d_gene: TRBD2
j_gene: TRBJ2-3
v_gene: TRBV2
abundance: .
CDR3nt: TGTGCCAGCAGTGGGACCAGCGGGGGGGCAAATACGCAGTATTTT
CDR3aa: CASSGTSGGANTQYF

d_gene: .
j_gene: TRBJ1-1
v_gene: TRBV28
abundance: few
CDR3nt: TGTGCCAGCAGTTTATGGGGGAGCATGAACACTGAAGCTTTCTTT
CDR3aa: CASSLWGSMNTEAFF

d_gene: TRBD2
j_gene: TRBJ2-7
v_gene: TRBV9
abundance: .
CDR3nt: TGTGCCAGCAGCGAGGGACTAGCGGGAGCGTACGAGCAGTACTTC
CDR3aa: CASSEGLAGAYEQYF

d_gene: TRBD1
j_gene: TRBJ2-7
v_gene: TRBV9
abundance: .
CDR3nt: TGTGCCAGCAGCCCGACAGGGGGCTACGAGCAGTACTTC
CDR3aa: CASSPTGGYEQYF

d_gene: .
j_gene: TRBJ2-6
v_gene: TRBV9
abundance: .
CDR3nt: TGTGCCAGCAGCGTAGTTGGGGGCACTATCTCTGGGGCCAACGTCCTGACTTTC
CDR3aa: CASSVVGGTISGANVLTF